One and the same sample provided the 32 T cell receptor beta chains below, sequenced in a study of T cell responses to AZD1222 COVID-19 vaccine. Some clones are missing from TCRdb's copy, which holds only in-frame ones; the method was immunoSEQ multiplex PCR. The sample records over 110,000 clones, 90% being singletons. The specimen was peripheral blood, collected 28 days after the second AZD1222 dose. These TCRs come from an adult who received the AZD1222 COVID-19 vaccine.

The chain is built from TRBV12-3 or TRBV12-4 and TRBJ1-5; D is unclear. V was pared by 7 bases and J by 11 bases, with 12 bases between. The CDR3 loop spans 11 amino acids. This CDR3 is CASTRGKTQHF. DNA of the CDR3: TGTGCCAGCACCCGAGGGAAGACCCAGCATTTT.

The chain couples TRBV2 to TRBJ2-7; D gene ambiguous. The CDR3 covers 15 residues. Germline V gene sequence: CDR1 SNHLY, CDR2 FYNNEI. V lost 1 base, J lost 4 bases, and 14 bases lay in between. The CDR3 is CASSEGTGERYEQYV. As DNA, the CDR3 is TGTGCCAGCAGTGAAGGGACCGGTGAACGATACGAGCAGTACGTC.

This clone showed up just once. The genes are TRBV19 and TRBJ2-1; TRBD1 matches at 9 bases. The V and J ends lost 6 bases and 6 bases, in that order; junction bases with no gene match: 6. The CDR3 consists of 14 residues. Germline V gene data show CDR1 as LNHDA and CDR2 as SQIVND (reference sequence). The CDR3 reads CASRGQGVINEQFF. In DNA form, the CDR3 reads TGTGCCAGTAGGGGACAGGGAGTAATCAATGAGCAGTTCTTC.

The CDR3 nucleotides read TGTGCCAGCAGCTTGGCTGGGATGGGCTCCTACGAGCAGTACTTC. It specifies CASSLAGMGSYEQYF. The V gene is TRBV5-4, the J gene TRBJ2-7; D ambiguous. The V gene's germline CDR1 is SGHNT and CDR2 YYREEE (reference sequence). Trimming left V 0 bases short and J 0 bases short, with 10 bases between. The CDR3 totals 15 residues. The variable domain in full, completed from reference TRBV5-4 and TRBJ2-7, reads ETGVTQSPTHLIKTRGQQVTLRCSSQSGHNTVSWYQQALGQGPQFIFQYYREEENGRGNFPPRFSGLQFPNYSSELNVNALELDDSALYLCASSLAGMGSYEQYFGPGTRLTVT.

This clone appeared a few times. The sample holds other DNA sequences that translate to the same CDR3. Here the CDR3 DNA reads TGTGCCAGCAGTACAGGGGGCAACTATGGCTACACCTTC. This encodes CASSTGGNYGYTF. The chain combines TRBV28 with TRBJ1-2; 9 nucleotides align to TRBD1. Germline V gives CDR1 MDHEN, CDR2 SYDVKM. This CDR3 has 13 amino acids. Germline trimming cut 5 bases from V and 2 bases from J; bases unmatched to any gene: 0.

The V gene is TRBV5-4, the J gene TRBJ1-2; D is unresolved. The germline CDR1 and CDR2 sequences are SGHNT and YYREEE (reference sequence). CDR3 length: 13 residues. V gave up 0 bases and J gave up 3 bases, with 6 bases separating them. The CDR3 region has the DNA TGTGCCAGCAGCTTGGCCGGTGACTATGGCTACACCTTC. The encoded protein is CASSLAGDYGYTF.

The V call is TRBV28, the J call TRBJ2-7; possibly TRBD1 for D (5 bases). The V gene lost 3 bases and the J gene lost 11 bases, with 11 bases spanning the gap. The CDR3 consists of 11 residues. CDR1 and CDR2 (germline): MDHEN, SYDVKM. The CDR3 reads CASSFQGKKYF. CDR3 bases: TGTGCCAGCAGTTTTCAGGGAAAAAAGTACTTC.

The chain couples TRBV7-2 to TRBJ2-1; 13 bases match TRBD2. The CDR3 sequence is 15 residues long. CDR1 is SGHTA and CDR2 is FQGNSA in the germline V gene. V shed 5 bases and J 8 bases; nucleotides not matched to a gene: 6. The CDR3: CASSTTSGRMYEQFF. DNA of the CDR3: TGTGCCAGCAGCACGACTAGCGGGAGGATGTATGAGCAGTTCTTC.

The rearrangement uses TRBV19 and TRBJ1-2; perhaps TRBD1 as D (6 bases). Germline CDR1 LNHDA, CDR2 SQIVND (reference sequence). Trimming shortened V by 4 bases and J by 10 bases, and 13 bases separated the two germline ends. This CDR3 is built from 12 residues. The CDR3: CASSKGHRAYTF. The CDR3 region has the DNA TGTGCCAGTAGTAAGGGACACCGAGCCTACACCTTC.

This clone was recorded a few times. The V call is TRBV23-1, the J call TRBJ1-2; no reliable D call. TRBV23-1 is an open reading frame whose function is uncertain. The CDR3 contains 12 residues. The germline V and J ends were trimmed by 0 bases and 6 bases, with 5 bases remaining between them. The CDR3 loop is CASSQSNHGYTF. CDR3 sequence (DNA): TGCGCCAGCAGTCAATCGAATCATGGCTACACCTTC.

This clone was seen once. The V call is TRBV11-2, the J call TRBJ1-6, with D unresolved. Germline lookup yields CDR1 SGHAT and CDR2 FQNNGV. The CDR3 runs 12 residues. Trimming shortened V by 8 bases and J by 7 bases, and 9 bases separated the two germline ends. The CDR3 DNA follows: TGTGCCAGCGGCCATTCCAATTCACCCCTCCACTTT. Protein: CASGHSNSPLHF.

The chain carries TRBV7-9 and TRBJ2-7; 14 nucleotides align to TRBD2. V shed 5 bases and J 6 bases; nucleotides not matched to a gene: 6. Germline V gene data show CDR1 as SEHNR and CDR2 as FQNEAQ (reference sequence). The CDR3 spans 15 residues. Here the CDR3 DNA reads TGTGCCAGCAGCCCCGGGACTAGCGGGAGAGGCGAGCAGTACTTC. Translation gives CASSPGTSGRGEQYF.

The rearrangement joins TRBV29-1 to TRBJ1-4, with D perhaps TRBD1 (5 bases). The CDR3 runs 14 residues. Trimming took off 6 bases at V and 2 bases at J, with 13 bases between the two ends. Germline V gene sequence: CDR1 SQVTM, CDR2 ANQGSEA. The CDR3 coding sequence is TGCAGCGTGACACTAGGACACACTAATGAAAAACTGTTTTTT. This encodes CSVTLGHTNEKLFF. The full variable domain, with the rest looked up from reference TRBV29-1 and TRBJ1-4, is SAVISQKPSRDICQRGTSLTIQCQVDSQVTMMFWYRQQPGQSLTLIATANQGSEATYESGFVIDKFPISRPNLTFSTLTVSNMSPEDSSIYLCSVTLGHTNEKLFFGSGTQLSVL.

This clone was found once. This chain joins TRBV5-1 and TRBJ1-1; D uncertain. Germline lookup yields CDR1 SGHRS and CDR2 YFSETQ. The V end was cut by 4 bases, the J end by 1 base, with 8 bases between. The CDR3 has 13 amino acids. In DNA form, the CDR3 reads TGCGCCAGCAGCACCCCAGGGAACACTGAAGCTTTCTTT. As protein: CASSTPGNTEAFF.

The rearrangement joins TRBV21-1 to TRBJ1-5. TRBV21-1 is recorded as a pseudogene. The CDR3 length is 16 residues. The CDR3 is CASSKGLLVGNQPQHF. CDR3 nucleotide sequence: TGTGCCAGCAGCAAAGGACTCCTTGTGGGCAATCAGCCCCAGCATTTT.

The chain joins TRBV2 to TRBJ1-3; D ambiguous. With 7 bases removed from V and 10 bases from J, the gap between germline ends came to 14 bases. This CDR3 contains 12 residues. Germline V gene data show CDR1 as SNHLY and CDR2 as FYNNEI. As DNA, the CDR3 is TGTGCCAGCACTCCGGCTGGGTCTACCATATATTTT. It yields the protein CASTPAGSTIYF.

The rearrangement joins TRBV4-3 to TRBJ2-7; D gene ambiguous. Germline CDR1 is LGHNA and CDR2 is YSLEER. Trimming took off 1 base at V and 2 bases at J, with 12 bases between the two ends. The CDR3 is 15 amino acids. This chain's CDR3 is CASSQVIGSPYEQYF. The CDR3 DNA reads as TGCGCCAGCAGCCAAGTTATCGGTAGCCCCTACGAGCAGTACTTC.

V usage is TRBV3-1 (or the pseudogene TRBV3-2) and J usage is TRBJ1-4; no firm D call. CDR3 size: 14 residues. Germline lookup yields CDR1 LGHDT and CDR2 YNNKEL (reference sequence). V lost 2 bases, J lost 2 bases, and 6 bases lay in between. CDR3: CASSQRGTNEKLFF. The CDR3 DNA follows: TGTGCCAGCAGCCAAAGAGGGACTAATGAAAAACTGTTTTTT.

The chain has TRBV5-4 and TRBJ2-7; a possible D gene is TRBD1 (5 bases). CDR3 length: 15 residues. V was trimmed by 2 bases and J by 1 base, leaving 13 bases between them. The germline gives CDR1 SGHNT, CDR2 YYREEE (reference sequence). The CDR3 DNA is TGTGCCAGCAGCTTAATAGGGGCCGGGTCCTACGAGCAGTACGTC. Its translation: CASSLIGAGSYEQYV.

The chain combines TRBV18 with TRBJ1-6; D might be TRBD1 (5 bases). The CDR3 totals 13 residues. The germline CDR1 and CDR2 sequences are KGHSH and LQKENI. The ends were cut back, 3 bases at V and 7 bases at J, with 7 bases in the middle. The CDR3 DNA reads as TGTGCCAGCTCACCTAGGGACAATTCACCCCTCCACTTT. It translates to CASSPRDNSPLHF.

This clone was counted between two and nine times. V usage is TRBV9 and J usage is TRBJ2-7; D is ambiguous. This CDR3 is 13 amino acids long. V lost 2 bases and J 1 base, leaving 7 bases between the germline ends. The germline CDR1 and CDR2 sequences are SGDLS and YYNGEE. DNA for the CDR3: TGTGCCAGCAGCGTGGACGGTTCCTACGAGCAGTACTTC. Protein product: CASSVDGSYEQYF. The full variable domain, with the rest looked up from reference TRBV9 and TRBJ2-7, is DSGVTQTPKHLITATGQRVTLRCSPRSGDLSVYWYQQSLDQGLQFLIQYYNGEERAKGNILERFSAQQFPDLHSELNLSSLELGDSALYFCASSVDGSYEQYFGPGTRLTVT.

The V and J genes are TRBV5-4 and TRBJ1-2; D ambiguous. Trimming cost V 0 bases and J 0 bases, with 9 bases left between them. The V gene's germline CDR1 is SGHNT and CDR2 YYREEE (reference sequence). The CDR3 is made up of 15 amino acids. The CDR3 nucleotides read TGTGCCAGCAGCTTGGAAGGGCCAGCTAACTATGGCTACACCTTC. Its translation is CASSLEGPANYGYTF.

The chain uses TRBV4-3 and TRBJ2-2; unclear D gene. CDR3 size: 14 residues. V was clipped by 1 base and J by 0 bases, with 3 bases between them. Germline CDR1 is LGHNA and CDR2 is YSLEER. The chain's CDR3 is CASSQAANTGELFF. The CDR3, as DNA: TGCGCCAGCAGCCAAGCCGCGAACACCGGGGAGCTGTTTTTT.

The gene calls are TRBV6-5 and TRBJ1-2; D might be TRBD1 (5 bases). There are 14 residues in the CDR3. V was cut by 6 bases and J by 4 bases, with 15 bases left in between. CDR1 and CDR2 from the germline V gene are MNHEY and SVGAGI. CDR3 in amino acids: CASRPEGTGYGYTF. For the CDR3, the DNA is TGTGCCAGCAGGCCTGAAGGGACCGGCTATGGCTACACCTTC.

This sequence joins TRBV28 and TRBJ2-1; D call uncertain. Trimming pared 5 bases from V and 9 bases from J, leaving 20 bases between. There are 15 residues in the CDR3. The germline V gene has CDR1 MDHEN and CDR2 SYDVKM. DNA of the CDR3: TGTGCCAGCAGTGTCGTGGCGACTCGGCGCTCTGAGCAGTTCTTC. Its translation: CASSVVATRRSEQFF.

The V gene is TRBV19, the J gene TRBJ2-3; 12 bases are shared with TRBD2. Unmatched junction bases numbered 3, after V lost 5 bases and J lost 3 bases. Germline CDR1 is LNHDA and CDR2 is SQIVND (reference sequence). The CDR3 length is 15 residues. The DNA for the CDR3 is TGTGCCAGTAGTCAGACTAGCGGGGGAACAGATACGCAGTATTTT. Translation gives CASSQTSGGTDTQYF.

This clone was observed a single time. The chain couples TRBV30 to TRBJ2-5; 7 positions match TRBD1. Per germline, CDR1 GTSNPN and CDR2 SVGIG (reference sequence). Unmatched junction bases numbered 4, after V lost 5 bases and J lost 4 bases. The CDR3 spans 12 residues. CDR3 loop: CAWSTGSETQYF. The CDR3 nucleotides read TGTGCCTGGTCGACAGGGTCAGAGACCCAGTACTTC.

The rearrangement links TRBV7-3 to TRBJ1-1, with D tentatively TRBD1 (5 bases). Trimming stripped 2 bases from V and 9 bases from J, with 13 bases between. The CDR3 runs 13 residues. CDR1 is SGHTA and CDR2 is FQGTGA in the germline V gene. The CDR3 DNA is TGTGCCAGCAGCTTAGGGCAGGGTGGGAAAGCTTTCTTT. It codes for CASSLGQGGKAFF.

The chain couples TRBV2 to TRBJ2-3, with D possibly matching TRBD1 (6 bases). V dropped 8 bases and J dropped 6 bases, with 21 bases sitting between them. The germline V gene encodes CDR1 SNHLY and CDR2 FYNNEI. This CDR3 spans 15 amino acids. CDR3 in DNA: TGTGCCAGCTGCCCAGGGGCAGTGGAACGGGATACGCAGTATTTT. Protein product: CASCPGAVERDTQYF.

As DNA, the CDR3 is TGCAGTGCTAGTGAAAGGTCACGGACTGAAGCTTTCTTT. Amino acids: CSASERSRTEAFF. J is TRBJ1-1 and V is TRBV20-1; D gene unclear. Germline lookup yields CDR1 DFQATT and CDR2 SNEGSKA (reference sequence). V lost 3 bases, J lost 5 bases, and 13 bases lay in between. The CDR3 is 13 residues long.

V is TRBV29-1 and J is TRBJ1-5, with D maybe TRBD1 (5 bases). Germline V gene lookup returns CDR1 SQVTM and CDR2 ANQGSEA. V was cut by 7 bases and J by 7 bases, with 14 bases left in between. The CDR3 loop spans 12 amino acids. The DNA for the CDR3 is TGCAGCGCCGGTGAGGGGAACCAGCCCCAGCATTTT. Translated, it gives CSAGEGNQPQHF.

This chain links TRBV9 with TRBJ2-5; perhaps TRBD1 as D (5 bases). Deletions cut 0 bases from V and 7 bases from J, with 13 bases between. The germline CDR1 and CDR2 sequences are SGDLS and YYNGEE. CDR3 length: 14 amino acids. CDR3 DNA sequence: TGTGCCAGCAGCGTAGATATAGGGGCCGGGACCCAGTACTTC. Its translation is CASSVDIGAGTQYF.